The text below deals with one T cell receptor beta chain. CDR1 and CDR2 (germline): SGHRS, YFSETQ. CDR3 length equals 14 residues. TCRdb re-called the 5' RACE reads, yielding one record per CDR3 amino acid sequence without DNA. The sample data list a few hundred thousand distinct CDR3 sequences. This sample was taken from a study of T cells expressing NK-cell markers. The receptor's source is a man aged 18-69 years in good health. The rearrangement links TRBV5-1 to TRBJ1-1; the TCRdb call, TRBD1, lacks DNA for checking. Input material: blood T cells: a sorted CD56 or NKG2C T cell subset, CD4+ or CD8+ T cells, or bulk PBMC T cells (not recorded which). CDR3: CASGEEGAGTEAFF.